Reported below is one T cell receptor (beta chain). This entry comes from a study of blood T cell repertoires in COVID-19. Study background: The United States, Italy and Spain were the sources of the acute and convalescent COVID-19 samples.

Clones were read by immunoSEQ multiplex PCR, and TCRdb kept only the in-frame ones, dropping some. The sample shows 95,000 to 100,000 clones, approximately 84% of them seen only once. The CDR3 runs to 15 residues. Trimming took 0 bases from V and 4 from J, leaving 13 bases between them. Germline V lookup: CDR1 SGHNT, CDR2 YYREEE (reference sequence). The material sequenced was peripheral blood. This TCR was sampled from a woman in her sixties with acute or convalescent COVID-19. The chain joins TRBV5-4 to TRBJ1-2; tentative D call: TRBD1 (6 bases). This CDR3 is CASSLVGGGVYGYTF. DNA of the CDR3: TGTGCCAGCAGCTTGGTGGGGGGGGGCGTCTATGGCTACACCTTC.